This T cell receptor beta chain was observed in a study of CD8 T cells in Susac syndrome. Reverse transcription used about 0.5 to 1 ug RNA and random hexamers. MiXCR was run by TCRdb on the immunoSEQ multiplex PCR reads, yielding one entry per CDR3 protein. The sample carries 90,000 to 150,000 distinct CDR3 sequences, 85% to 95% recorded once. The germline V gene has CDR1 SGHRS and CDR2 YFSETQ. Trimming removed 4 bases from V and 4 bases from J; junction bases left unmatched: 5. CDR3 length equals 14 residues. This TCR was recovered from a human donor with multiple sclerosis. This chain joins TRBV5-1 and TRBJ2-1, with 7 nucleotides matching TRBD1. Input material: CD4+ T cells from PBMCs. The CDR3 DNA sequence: TGCGCCAGCAGCAGTGGGACAGTTTACAATGAGCAGTTCTTC. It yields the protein CASSSGTVYNEQFF.